These 20 T cell receptor beta chains were all obtained from the same sample, sequenced in a study of T cells in Graves' hyperthyroidism and ophthalmopathy. The TCR beta CDR3 regions underwent amplification using RNA transcripts as the source. Initially, a first-round RT-PCR of the TCR CDR3 employed the HTBI primer set. TCRdb fed the multiplex PCR reads into MiXCR, producing one record per CDR3 protein. The table has under 300,000 distinct CDR3 sequences, approximately 14% seen once. The material sequenced was blood. The receptors here all came from a woman aged 40 to 50 with Graves' hyperthyroidism that later progressed to Graves' ophthalmopathy.

This clonotype was seen at least ten times. The V gene is TRBV25-1, the J gene TRBJ2-1; 7 bases agree with TRBD2. The CDR3 length is 15 residues. From germline, CDR1 is MGHDK and CDR2 SYGVNS. The ends lost 1 base at V and 2 bases at J; junction bases unmatched: 2. The CDR3 loop is CASSESAGAYNEQFF. The CDR3, as DNA: TGTGCCAGCAGTGAATCGGCGGGAGCCTACAATGAGCAGTTCTTC.

This clonotype was counted many times. This chain joins TRBV18 and TRBJ1-5; 10 nucleotides align to TRBD1. Germline V gene lookup returns CDR1 KGHSH and CDR2 LQKENI. This CDR3 has 16 amino acids. J lost 4 bases, V lost 5 bases, and 8 bases had no gene match. The DNA of the CDR3 is TGTGCCAGCTCATTACAGCCGGGACAGGGGAATCAGCCCCAGCATTTT. It specifies CASSLQPGQGNQPQHF.

This clonotype showed up many times. CDR3 in amino acids: CASSLYGPGQMYQETQYF. The CDR3 DNA reads as TGTGCCAGCAGCTTATACGGCCCGGGACAGATGTACCAAGAGACCCAGTACTTC. The chain uses TRBV11-2 and TRBJ2-5, with 7 bases identical to TRBD1. The J segment lost 0 bases and the V segment lost 2 bases, leaving 12 bases of the junction unmatched. The CDR3 contains 18 residues. Germline assignment: CDR1 SGHAT and CDR2 FQNNGV.

The V and J genes are TRBV19 and TRBJ1-6; 8 positions agree with TRBD1. CDR1 is LNHDA and CDR2 is SQIVND in the germline V gene (reference sequence). The CDR3 covers 14 residues. After removal of 6 bases from V and 6 bases from J, the junction contained 4 bases not matched to a gene. CDR3 region: CASRLTGANSPLHF. CDR3 in DNA: TGTGCCAGTAGATTGACAGGGGCTAATTCACCCCTCCACTTT. Complete variable domain (other parts from reference TRBV19 and TRBJ1-6): DGGITQSPKYLFRKEGQNVTLSCEQNLNHDAMYWYRQDPGQGLRLIYYSQIVNDFQKGDIAEGYSVSREKKESFPLTVTSAQKNPTAFYLCASRLTGANSPLHFGNGTRLTVT.

This clonotype showed up many times. This sequence joins TRBV9 and TRBJ1-6, with 11 nucleotides matching TRBD1. Trimming removed 3 bases from V and 10 bases from J; junction bases left unmatched: 9. Germline CDR1 is SGDLS and CDR2 is YYNGEE. The CDR3 loop spans 16 amino acids. The CDR3 reads CASSEGGQGEGSPLHF. As DNA, the CDR3 is TGTGCCAGCAGCGAGGGGGGACAGGGGGAAGGATCACCCCTCCACTTT.

This clonotype was counted at least ten times. The chain has TRBV7-6 and TRBJ2-2; 12 positions agree with TRBD2. The CDR3 loop spans 18 amino acids. The germline CDR1 and CDR2 sequences are SGHVS and FNYEAQ. V lost 3 bases, J lost 5 bases, and 10 bases stayed unmatched. DNA of the CDR3: TGTGCCAGCAGCTTCGACGTGACTAGCGGGAGTGGGACCGGGGAGCTGTTTTTT. It encodes CASSFDVTSGSGTGELFF.

This clonotype was recorded many times. The genes are TRBV28 and TRBJ1-2, with D uncertain. V shed 10 bases and J shed 0 bases, with 15 bases lying between them. CDR1 MDHEN and CDR2 SYDVKM come from the germline V gene. The length of the CDR3 is 14 residues. The CDR3 region is CATALLVANYGYTF. CDR3 bases: TGTGCCACCGCTCTCCTAGTAGCTAACTATGGCTACACCTTC.

V usage is TRBV19 and J usage is TRBJ2-5; D unresolved. Trimming took off 3 bases at V and 1 base at J, with 15 bases between the two ends. CDR3 length: 16 amino acids. CDR1 and CDR2 (germline): LNHDA, SQIVND (reference sequence). The CDR3 here is CASSMRWSRSQETQYF. The DNA of the CDR3 is TGTGCCAGTAGTATGCGATGGAGCAGAAGCCAAGAGACCCAGTACTTC. Variable domain in full (rest from reference TRBV19 and TRBJ2-5): DGGITQSPKYLFRKEGQNVTLSCEQNLNHDAMYWYRQDPGQGLRLIYYSQIVNDFQKGDIAEGYSVSREKKESFPLTVTSAQKNPTAFYLCASSMRWSRSQETQYFGPGTRLLVL.

The CDR3 loop is CASRITGSETQYF. DNA for the CDR3: TGTGCCAGCAGAATAACAGGGTCAGAGACCCAGTACTTC. V gene TRBV6-1 combines with J gene TRBJ2-5; a weak D match, TRBD1 (6 bases). The ends were cut back, 6 bases at V and 4 bases at J, with 12 bases in the middle. There are 13 residues in the CDR3. Germline V lookup: CDR1 MNHNS, CDR2 SASEGT.

The chain's CDR3 is CASGFYPPRDSHEQYF. In DNA form, the CDR3 reads TGTGCTAGTGGTTTCTACCCCCCCAGGGATTCCCACGAGCAGTACTTC. This sequence joins TRBV12-5 and TRBJ2-7; D possibly corresponds to TRBD1 (5 bases). The CDR3 contains 16 residues. The germline V gene has CDR1 LGHNT and CDR2 FRNRAP. V dropped 3 bases and J dropped 5 bases, with 20 bases sitting between them.

This clonotype was recorded many times. The chain recombines TRBV12-3 or TRBV12-4 with TRBJ2-1; 8 bases agree with TRBD2. Losses at the gene ends were 7 bases for V and 3 bases for J; bases not matched to a gene: 8. The CDR3 is 15 residues long. CDR3 coding DNA: TGTGCCAGCACCGTACAGGGACTAGGCTACAATGAGCAGTTCTTC. Translating gives CASTVQGLGYNEQFF.

The table lists this clonotype with many counts. This chain joins TRBV28 and TRBJ1-6; D perhaps matches TRBD1 (5 bases). CDR3 length equals 17 residues. Per the germline V gene, CDR1 is MDHEN and CDR2 is SYDVKM. V dropped 5 bases and J dropped 7 bases, with 21 bases sitting between them. The CDR3: CASSPIKQASINSPLHF. The CDR3 DNA reads as TGTGCCAGCAGTCCCATAAAACAGGCTTCAATCAATTCACCCCTCCACTTT.

This clonotype was observed a few times. This rearrangement joins TRBV5-6 to TRBJ2-3; TRBD1 might be the D (5 bases). The V end lost 0 bases, the J end lost 2 bases, and 13 bases lay between the germline ends. The V gene's germline CDR1 is SGHDT and CDR2 YYEEEE. CDR3 length: 16 residues. CDR3 coding DNA: TGTGCCAGCAGCTTGGAAGGGGTCATCGCCACAGATACGCAGTATTTT. Amino acids: CASSLEGVIATDTQYF.

V and J are TRBV7-3 and TRBJ2-2; 8 bases are a match to TRBD2. The CDR3 runs to 15 residues. The germline V gene has CDR1 SGHTA and CDR2 FQGTGA. Trimming removed 2 bases from V and 6 bases from J; junction bases left unmatched: 5. The CDR3 is CASSLGLASAGELFF. The CDR3 DNA follows: TGTGCCAGCAGCTTAGGACTAGCATCGGCCGGGGAGCTGTTTTTT.

This clonotype was recorded many times. The rearrangement uses TRBV29-1 and TRBJ2-7, with TRBD1 matching over 8 bases. V was clipped by 6 bases and J by 6 bases; unmatched bases: 10. CDR3 length: 13 residues. CDR1 is SQVTM and CDR2 is ANQGSEA in the germline V gene. CDR3 sequence (DNA): TGCAGCGTCGGGCAGGGGGCAAGCGGCGAGCAGTACTTC. Its protein product is CSVGQGASGEQYF.

In its sample, this clonotype was seen many times. V and J are TRBV28 and TRBJ2-3, with a weak D call TRBD2 (6 bases). This CDR3 contains 15 residues. The ends were cut back, 5 bases at V and 3 bases at J, with 15 bases in the middle. The V gene's germline CDR1 is MDHEN and CDR2 SYDVKM. CDR3 sequence (DNA): TGTGCCAGCAGTCACTCACTAGCCCTTACAGATACGCAGTATTTT. It translates to CASSHSLALTDTQYF.

This clonotype showed up many times. The rearrangement joins TRBV10-2 to TRBJ2-5, with D perhaps matching TRBD1 (6 bases). The germline gives CDR1 WSHSY, CDR2 SAAADI. The CDR3 runs 12 residues. V lost 11 bases and J lost 2, with 12 bases in between. The CDR3 loop reads CACLGAQETQYF. CDR3 coding DNA: TGCGCCTGCCTGGGGGCGCAAGAGACCCAGTACTTC.

This clonotype was seen many times. V gene TRBV29-1 combines with J gene TRBJ2-1, with a tentative D call TRBD2 (5 bases). The V gene's germline CDR1 is SQVTM and CDR2 ANQGSEA. The CDR3 is 13 residues long. Trimming left V 6 bases short and J 5 bases short, with 14 bases between. Here the CDR3 reads CSVSLVGNNEQFF. The CDR3 DNA sequence: TGCAGCGTGAGTCTAGTCGGGAACAATGAGCAGTTCTTC.

There are many counts of this clonotype. V usage is TRBV29-1 and J usage is TRBJ2-1; D ambiguous. Looked up from germline, CDR1 is SQVTM and CDR2 is ANQGSEA. Deletions cut 3 bases from V and 1 base from J, with 10 bases between. This CDR3 contains 14 residues. The CDR3: CSVDGRKSYNEQFF. The CDR3 bases are TGCAGCGTTGATGGCAGGAAATCCTACAATGAGCAGTTCTTC.

This clonotype was recorded a few times. This sequence may be a read error, since a much larger clone differs from it by one base. The rearrangement uses TRBV10-3 and TRBJ2-1; 7 positions match TRBD1. CDR3 length: 15 amino acids. Germline V gene data show CDR1 as ENHRY and CDR2 as SYGVKD. Trimming cost V 10 bases and J 12 bases; bases outside gene matches: 21. CDR3 nucleotides: TGTGCCACCAGAAGGGGGCAGAACGGCGTGGATGGGCAGTTCTTC. Protein product: CATRRGQNGVDGQFF.